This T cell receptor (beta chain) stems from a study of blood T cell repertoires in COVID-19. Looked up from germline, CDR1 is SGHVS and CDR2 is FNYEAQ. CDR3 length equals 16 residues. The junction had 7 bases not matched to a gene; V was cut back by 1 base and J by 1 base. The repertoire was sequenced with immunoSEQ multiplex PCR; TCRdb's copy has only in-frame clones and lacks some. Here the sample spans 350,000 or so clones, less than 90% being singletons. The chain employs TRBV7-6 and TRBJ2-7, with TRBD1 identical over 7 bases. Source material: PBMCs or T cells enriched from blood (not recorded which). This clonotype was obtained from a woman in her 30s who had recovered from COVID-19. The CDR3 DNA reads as TGTGCCAGCAGCTTAGAGGGCGCAGGGGGATCCTACGAGCAGTACTTC. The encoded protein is CASSLEGAGGSYEQYF.